The 29 T cell receptor beta chains given below trace back to one sample, sequenced in a study of read filtering for tumor transcriptome and immune sequencing. Molecular barcoded adaptors covering alpha/delta and beta/gamma chains were used on approximately 400 ng RNA. MiXCR was run by TCRdb on the reads, yielding one entry per CDR3 protein. This table has approximately 50,000 distinct CDR3 sequences, more than 20% appearing once. The sequenced sample consisted of a population of CD138-negative cells sorted from bone marrow. The receptors come from a donor aged 40 or older with multiple myeloma.

Worth noting for this clonotype: A read error may be the cause here, since a much bigger clone is one base away. The chain recombines TRBV19 with TRBJ1-4; TRBD1 is a possible D gene (5 bases). The CDR3 totals 14 residues. Germline assignment: CDR1 LNHDA and CDR2 SQIVND (reference sequence). Trimming took 11 bases from V and 8 from J, leaving 21 bases between them. DNA for the CDR3: TGTGCCGGTCGGGACTCAGAAAACGAGGAAAAACTGTTTTTT. This codes for CAGRDSENEEKLFF.

The table lists this clonotype with many counts. The V gene is TRBV11-2, the J gene TRBJ2-2; D gene unclear. From germline, CDR1 is SGHAT and CDR2 FQNNGV. Trimming left V 1 base short and J 7 bases short, with 13 bases between. This CDR3 has 15 amino acids. DNA for the CDR3: TGTGCCAGCAGCTTAGGACCTGGATCCGGCGGGGAGCTGTTTTTT. It is translated as CASSLGPGSGGELFF.

This clonotype was detected only a few times. The J gene is TRBJ2-3, the V gene TRBV11-2; the D gene is possibly TRBD2 (5 bases). CDR1 is SGHAT and CDR2 is FQNNGV in the germline V gene. The CDR3 sequence is 16 residues long. The V gene lost 6 bases and the J gene lost 2 bases, with 18 bases spanning the gap. CDR3 in amino acids: CASSRASGHITDTQYF. The CDR3 nucleotides read TGTGCCAGCAGTCGCGCGAGCGGCCACATCACAGATACGCAGTATTTT. Variable domain in full (rest from reference TRBV11-2 and TRBJ2-3): EAGVAQSPRYKIIEKRQSVAFWCNPISGHATLYWYQQILGQGPKLLIQFQNNGVVDDSQLPKDRFSAERLKGVDSTLKIQPAKLEDSAVYLCASSRASGHITDTQYFGPGTRLTVL.

A word on this clonotype: This may stem from a read error, because a much larger clone lies one nucleotide away. The V gene is TRBV20-1, the J gene TRBJ2-5; 8 bases map to TRBD1. From germline, CDR1 is DFQATT and CDR2 SNEGSKA (reference sequence). Trimming removed 0 bases from V and 0 bases from J; junction bases left unmatched: 9. This CDR3 has 17 amino acids. In nucleotides, the CDR3 is TGCAGTGCTAGAGACTTAAGCCGGGACAGGTACCAAGAGACCCAGTACTTC. This codes for CSARDLSRDRYQETQYF.

As regards this clonotype: Given a much more abundant clone one base away, this may be a read error. This chain joins TRBV24-1 and TRBJ2-2; possibly TRBD1 for D (6 bases). CDR3 length: 13 amino acids. CDR1 KGHDR and CDR2 SFDVKD come from the germline V gene. CDR3 sequence reads: CAISGQTSGELFF. The CDR3, as DNA: TGTGCCATCAGTGGACAGACTTCCGGGGAGCTGTTTTTT.

This clonotype has ten or more counts. V gene TRBV20-1 combines with J gene TRBJ2-7, with D possibly being TRBD2 (5 bases). CDR3 size: 14 residues. CDR1 DFQATT and CDR2 SNEGSKA come from the germline V gene (reference sequence). V was trimmed by 1 base and J by 2 bases, leaving 12 bases between them. As DNA, the CDR3 is TGCAGTGCTAGAGTCCGAGAGGGCCCCTACGAGCAGTACTTC. It translates to CSARVREGPYEQYF.

In its sample, this clonotype was seen many times. The chain carries TRBV20-1 and TRBJ1-2; no reliable D call. This CDR3 is built from 12 residues. The germline gives CDR1 DFQATT, CDR2 SNEGSKA (reference sequence). V gave up 3 bases and J gave up 3 bases, with 8 bases separating them. CDR3 sequence: CSASLGDYGYTF. CDR3 nucleotides: TGCAGTGCTAGTCTCGGAGACTATGGCTACACCTTC.

In DNA form, the CDR3 reads TGCAGTGCTAGAGAACTCGGACTAGCGGGAGAACGTTTCAATGAGCAGTTCTTC. Translation: CSARELGLAGERFNEQFF. The genes are TRBV20-1 and TRBJ2-1, with 13 nucleotides matching TRBD2. Per germline, CDR1 DFQATT and CDR2 SNEGSKA (reference sequence). The CDR3 consists of 18 residues. Unmatched junction bases numbered 11, after V lost 0 bases and J lost 6 bases.

This clonotype was picked up many times. V usage is TRBV6-1 and J usage is TRBJ1-1; D remains ambiguous. The CDR3 has 13 amino acids. The germline V gene has CDR1 MNHNS and CDR2 SASEGT. V lost 6 bases and J lost 1, with 9 bases in between. CDR3 loop: CASRTGTNTEAFF. The CDR3 DNA follows: TGTGCCAGCAGAACGGGAACGAACACTGAAGCTTTCTTT.

This clonotype was found many times. The J gene is TRBJ2-2, the V gene TRBV20-1; D gene unclear. The ends were cut back, 0 bases at V and 3 bases at J, with 11 bases in the middle. This CDR3 has 15 amino acids. The germline V gene has CDR1 DFQATT and CDR2 SNEGSKA (reference sequence). This CDR3 is CSARDGQSDTGELFF. CDR3 nucleotide sequence: TGCAGTGCTAGAGATGGGCAGTCGGACACCGGGGAGCTGTTTTTT.

As for this clonotype: This may be a read error: a much more frequent sequence differs by one nucleotide. The limits of the CDR3 on the DNA are not certain, so only TCRdb's listed CDR3 is given. The J gene is TRBJ2-3, the V gene TRBV29-1. Per the germline V gene, CDR1 is SQVTM and CDR2 is ANQGSEA. 12 amino acids form the CDR3, both terminal residues included. CDR3 sequence: CSVATGADTRYF.

The sample holds a few counts of this clonotype. The chain has TRBV9 and TRBJ1-2; no firm D call. The CDR3 has 15 amino acids. Trimming took off 4 bases at V and 4 bases at J, with 17 bases between the two ends. Germline V lookup: CDR1 SGDLS, CDR2 YYNGEE. The DNA of the CDR3 is TGTGCCAGCAGCCCATCATGGGGAGTGGTCTATGGCTACACCTTC. Protein product: CASSPSWGVVYGYTF.

This clonotype was observed a few times. The CDR3 sequence is CASSTVRGEGNQPQHF. DNA of the CDR3: TGTGCCAGTAGTACTGTGCGTGGGGAGGGCAATCAGCCCCAGCATTTT. This sequence joins TRBV19 and TRBJ1-5; D unclear. Trimming removed 4 bases at V and 2 bases at J, with 15 bases between. The germline V gene has CDR1 LNHDA and CDR2 SQIVND (reference sequence). There are 16 residues in the CDR3.

In the case of this clonotype: This may stem from a read error, because a much larger clone lies one nucleotide away. The J gene is TRBJ2-2, the V gene TRBV6-6; D is perhaps TRBD2 (6 bases). Germline-derived CDR1 and CDR2 are MNHNY and SVGAGI (reference sequence). The length of the CDR3 is 15 residues. The germline V and J ends were trimmed by 8 bases and 7 bases, with 20 bases remaining between them. CDR3 bases: TGTGCCAGCGGAACTACCGGGAGTGAGGACGGGGAGCTGTTTTTT. Its protein is CASGTTGSEDGELFF.

This clonotype was found many times. This chain joins TRBV27 and TRBJ2-5; 12 bases line up with TRBD2. The CDR3 has 15 residues. The trim removed 5 bases at V and 5 bases at J, leaving 6 bases unmatched. CDR1 MNHEY and CDR2 SMNVEV come from the germline V gene (reference sequence). For the CDR3, the DNA is TGTGCCAGCAGTCCACTAGCGGGAGGATCTGAGACCCAGTACTTC. Amino acids: CASSPLAGGSETQYF.

This clonotype has at least ten counts. V is TRBV9 and J is TRBJ2-3; D is unresolved. This CDR3 is built from 13 residues. In germline, CDR1 is SGDLS, CDR2 YYNGEE. V was pared by 1 base and J by 3 bases, with 6 bases between. This CDR3 reads CASSVFKTDTQYF. CDR3 bases: TGTGCCAGCAGCGTATTTAAAACAGATACGCAGTATTTT.

This clonotype was detected many times. The CDR3 reads CSVDNRTPGGQRYF. The CDR3 DNA reads TGCAGCGTTGATAATCGGACCCCCGGCGGTCAACGGTACTTC. V gene TRBV29-1 combines with J gene TRBJ2-5; D call uncertain. The germline V gene has CDR1 SQVTM and CDR2 ANQGSEA. The CDR3 spans 14 residues. Trimming shortened V by 3 bases and J by 13 bases, and 24 bases separated the two germline ends. Combining the CDR3 with reference TRBV29-1 and TRBJ2-5 gives the whole variable domain SAVISQKPSRDICQRGTSLTIQCQVDSQVTMMFWYRQQPGQSLTLIATANQGSEATYESGFVIDKFPISRPNLTFSTLTVSNMSPEDSSIYLCSVDNRTPGGQRYFGPGTRLLVL.

The rearrangement uses TRBV6-1 and TRBJ1-2, with D unresolved. This CDR3 region has 15 residues. Germline CDR1 MNHNS, CDR2 SASEGT. Trimming took 1 base from V and 0 from J, leaving 9 bases between them. The CDR3 is CASSEEGLTNYGYTF. For the CDR3, the DNA is TGTGCCAGCAGTGAAGAGGGCCTAACTAACTATGGCTACACCTTC.

Sample share makes this clonotype medium-sized. The chain recombines TRBV7-7 with TRBJ2-1, with TRBD2 identical over 7 bases. From germline, CDR1 is SSHAT and CDR2 FNYEAQ (reference sequence). With V trimmed by 3 bases and J by 7 bases, 9 bases remained unmatched. This CDR3 has 15 amino acids. CDR3 in DNA: TGTGCCAGCAGCTTGGCAGGGAGGGAGTGGAATGAGCAGTTCTTC. As protein: CASSLAGREWNEQFF. Complete variable domain (other parts from reference TRBV7-7 and TRBJ2-1): GAGVSQSPRYKVTKRGQDVTLRCDPISSHATLYWYQQALGQGPEFLTYFNYEAQPDKSGLPSDRFSAERPEGSISTLTIQRTEQRDSAMYRCASSLAGREWNEQFFGPGTRLTVL.

This clonotype has a handful of counts. At one of its ends the junction is not consistent with the germline gene, which may arise from a read error. This rearrangement joins TRBV20-1 to TRBJ2-1; 7 bases map to TRBD2. CDR1 and CDR2 from the germline V gene are DFQATT and SNEGSKA (reference sequence). The CDR3 contains 14 residues. The CDR3, as DNA: TGCAGTGCGCGGGAGCGGGTCTCCTACAATGAGCAGTCCTTC. Amino acids: CSARERVSYNEQSF.

In this sample, this clonotype turned up many times. This rearrangement joins TRBV5-4 to TRBJ2-1; the D is unclear. The germline V and J ends were trimmed by 0 bases and 0 bases, with 7 bases remaining between them. The CDR3 contains 15 residues. The V gene's germline CDR1 is SGHNT and CDR2 YYREEE (reference sequence). CDR3 amino acids: CASSLGFSSYNEQFF. Written as DNA, the CDR3 is TGTGCCAGCAGCTTGGGATTTAGCTCCTACAATGAGCAGTTCTTC.

There are many counts of this clonotype. The DNA of the CDR3 is TGTGCCAGCAGAGGAGGGACTAAAGAGCAGTACTTC. This codes for CASRGGTKEQYF. This chain links TRBV12-3 or TRBV12-4 with TRBJ2-7; TRBD2 aligns across 7 bases. V trimming: 6 bases; J trimming: 7 bases; junction bases outside the gene matches: 6. The CDR3 is made up of 12 amino acids.

This clonotype was picked up many times. The gene calls are TRBV28 and TRBJ1-5; D perhaps matches TRBD1 (6 bases). Germline V gene lookup returns CDR1 MDHEN and CDR2 SYDVKM. V was clipped by 3 bases and J by 7 bases, with 16 bases between them. This CDR3 is built from 15 residues. In DNA, the CDR3 is TGTGCCAGCAGTTTTCAGCGACAGGCACACCAGCCCCAGCATTTT. Translation: CASSFQRQAHQPQHF.

This clonotype was observed at least ten times. V is TRBV6-5 and J is TRBJ1-1; D is unclear. The CDR3 extends over 15 amino acids. V was shortened by 5 bases and J by 3 bases, with 16 bases between the two germline ends. Per germline, CDR1 MNHEY and CDR2 SVGAGI. CDR3 in DNA: TGTGCCAGCAGTACCCCTAGAGAAGGAGACACTGAAGCTTTCTTT. The encoded protein is CASSTPREGDTEAFF.

The J gene is TRBJ2-2, the V gene TRBV5-5; D gene unclear. The CDR3 consists of 15 residues. Trimming shortened V by 1 base and J by 4 bases, and 11 bases separated the two germline ends. Germline loops: CDR1 SGHKS, CDR2 YYEKEE (reference sequence). CDR3 sequence (DNA): TGTGCCAGCAGCTTGAGTCGGACCTTCACCGGGGAGCTGTTTTTT. It is translated as CASSLSRTFTGELFF.

Sample share makes this clonotype medium-sized (0.01 to 0.1%). The rearrangement uses TRBV2 and TRBJ2-1, with D hard to call. V dropped 8 bases and J dropped 10 bases, with 12 bases sitting between them. Germline CDR1 and CDR2: SNHLY and FYNNEI. The length of the CDR3 is 11 residues. The CDR3 bases are TGTGCCAGCGAAGGAGTTACGGAGCAGTTCTTC. It specifies CASEGVTEQFF.

This clonotype has ten or more counts. The rearrangement links TRBV5-1 to TRBJ2-2, with no clear D. V lost 0 bases and J 2 bases, leaving 11 bases between the germline ends. The CDR3 totals 16 residues. Germline V CDR1 and CDR2: SGHRS, YFSETQ. CDR3 sequence reads: CASSLAALGNTGELFF. The CDR3 DNA reads as TGCGCCAGCAGCTTGGCAGCTCTCGGAAACACCGGGGAGCTGTTTTTT.

This clonotype was recorded many times. The rearrangement joins TRBV25-1 to TRBJ1-5; the match to TRBD1 covers 8 bases. The CDR3 has 15 amino acids. CDR1 and CDR2 from the germline V gene are MGHDK and SYGVNS. V lost 5 bases and J lost 3; bases outside the gene matches: 6. In DNA, the CDR3 is TGTGCCAGCAGTATCCGACAGGGGAACAATCAGCCCCAGCATTTT. It yields the protein CASSIRQGNNQPQHF.

This clonotype was recorded many times. The chain joins TRBV11-2 to TRBJ1-1, with 9 positions matching TRBD1. Germline CDR1 SGHAT, CDR2 FQNNGV. The CDR3 spans 16 residues. Trimming cost V 2 bases and J 3 bases; bases outside gene matches: 7. The CDR3, as DNA: TGTGCCAGCAGCTTATGGGACAGGGTAAGGGACACTGAAGCTTTCTTT. This translates into CASSLWDRVRDTEAFF. The complete variable domain, with remaining parts taken from reference TRBV11-2 and TRBJ1-1, reads EAGVAQSPRYKIIEKRQSVAFWCNPISGHATLYWYQQILGQGPKLLIQFQNNGVVDDSQLPKDRFSAERLKGVDSTLKIQPAKLEDSAVYLCASSLWDRVRDTEAFFGQGTRLTVV.